This section outlines one TCR beta chain sequence together with its context. This sample is part of a study of technical replicates of blood from a few donors. Assay: immunoSEQ multiplex PCR; the TCRdb copy retains only in-frame clones and omits some. The sample includes about 53,000 clones, 85% to 90% seen only once; the top ten take 5.6%. Per germline, CDR1 SGHVS and CDR2 FNYEAQ. The V end lost 3 bases, the J end lost 2 bases, and 12 bases lay between the germline ends. The CDR3 has 15 residues. This TCR derives from a human donor in good health. Some clones in this sample may be carry-over from other donors' samples. This chain connects TRBV7-6 to TRBJ2-3; a possible D gene is TRBD2 (6 bases). Sequencing was done on a sample of PBMCs. The CDR3 coding sequence is TGTGCCAGCAGCTTGCAGACTAGGGTCACAGATACGCAGTATTTT. Protein sequence: CASSLQTRVTDTQYF.